These T cell receptor beta chains were read from a single sample in a study of cytomegalovirus exposure and HLA in healthy donors. Only in-frame clones appear in the TCRdb table, and some are missing; sequencing was by immunoSEQ multiplex PCR. Its clone listing holds more than 90,000 clones. The sequencing sample was made of PBMCs. The receptor set was obtained from a man aged 35-49 years in good health and CMV-seropositive. The CDR3 runs from the conserved cysteine through the conserved F or W. Each record gives: clone size, J gene, D gene, V gene, CDR3 length, CDR3 DNA, CDR3 protein. A D gene is named only where the DNA matches it firmly. Expanded clones get a size class; other rows say once, few or many, or leave the size out.

clone size: NA
J gene: TRBJ2-2
D gene: TRBD2
V gene: TRBV2
CDR3 length: 15
CDR3 DNA: TGTGCCAGCACGAGGACTAGCGGAAACACCGGGGAGCTGTTTTTT
CDR3 protein: CASTRTSGNTGELFF

clone size: NA
J gene: TRBJ2-2
D gene: NA
V gene: TRBV30
CDR3 length: 15
CDR3 DNA: TGTGCCTGGAGTGCAGGGAATCGGAACACCGGGGAGCTGTTTTTT
CDR3 protein: CAWSAGNRNTGELFF

clone size: NA
J gene: TRBJ2-3
D gene: NA
V gene: TRBV19
CDR3 length: 15
CDR3 DNA: TGTGCCAGTAGTCCGGGCGCAGGGCGGACAGATACGCAGTATTTT
CDR3 protein: CASSPGAGRTDTQYF

clone size: NA
J gene: TRBJ2-1
D gene: NA
V gene: TRBV15
CDR3 length: 17
CDR3 DNA: TGTGCCACCAGCCTCACCCTCCTAGCGAGCTCCTACAATGAGCAGTTCTTC
CDR3 protein: CATSLTLLASSYNEQFF

clone size: NA
J gene: TRBJ2-1
D gene: NA
V gene: TRBV29-1
CDR3 length: 14
CDR3 DNA: TGCAGCGTAGTACCGGAGAGGTCCTACAATGAGCAGTTCTTC
CDR3 protein: CSVVPERSYNEQFF

clone size: NA
J gene: TRBJ2-2
D gene: NA
V gene: TRBV19
CDR3 length: 14
CDR3 DNA: TGTGCCAGTAGTATACCCAGGTTTACCGGGGAGCTGTTTTTT
CDR3 protein: CASSIPRFTGELFF

clone size: NA
J gene: TRBJ2-7
D gene: NA
V gene: TRBV27
CDR3 length: 16
CDR3 DNA: TGTGCCAGCAGCCGTAGGACAGATCCCCGTAGCTACGAGCAGTACTTC
CDR3 protein: CASSRRTDPRSYEQYF

clone size: NA
J gene: TRBJ2-1
D gene: TRBD2
V gene: TRBV19
CDR3 length: 16
CDR3 DNA: TGTGCCAGTAGTTTCCCTGGCGGGAGCTCCTACAATGAGCAGTTCTTC
CDR3 protein: CASSFPGGSSYNEQFF

clone size: NA
J gene: TRBJ2-3
D gene: TRBD2
V gene: TRBV12-5
CDR3 length: 14
CDR3 DNA: TGTGCTAGTGGTTCTGGACTAGCCACAGATACGCAGTATTTT
CDR3 protein: CASGSGLATDTQYF

clone size: NA
J gene: TRBJ2-5
D gene: TRBD2
V gene: TRBV25-1
CDR3 length: 15
CDR3 DNA: TGTGCCAGCAGTGAATTGGGGGGGGATTCGGAGACCCAGTACTTC
CDR3 protein: CASSELGGDSETQYF

clone size: NA
J gene: TRBJ2-7
D gene: NA
V gene: TRBV5-6
CDR3 length: 15
CDR3 DNA: TGTGCCAGCAGCTTGGCCCTGACAAGCTCCTACGAGCAGTACTTC
CDR3 protein: CASSLALTSSYEQYF

clone size: NA
J gene: TRBJ1-3
D gene: TRBD1
V gene: TRBV6-5
CDR3 length: 15
CDR3 DNA: TGTGCCAGCAGTTTGACAGGGGATGAAAGAAACACCATATATTTT
CDR3 protein: CASSLTGDERNTIYF

clone size: NA
J gene: TRBJ2-7
D gene: NA
V gene: TRBV5-1
CDR3 length: 14
CDR3 DNA: TGCGCCAGCAGCTTGGTTTGGCAGACCTACGAGCAGTACTTC
CDR3 protein: CASSLVWQTYEQYF

clone size: NA
J gene: TRBJ2-5
D gene: TRBD1
V gene: TRBV10-1
CDR3 length: 15
CDR3 DNA: TGCGCCAGCAGCCCAGGGGGCGGGGCAGGAGAGACCCAGTACTTC
CDR3 protein: CASSPGGGAGETQYF

clone size: NA
J gene: TRBJ1-2
D gene: NA
V gene: TRBV6-1
CDR3 length: 16
CDR3 DNA: TGTGCCAGCAGTGGATCTGGGCACAGGGTGAACTATGGCTACACCTTC
CDR3 protein: CASSGSGHRVNYGYTF

clone size: NA
J gene: TRBJ2-7
D gene: TRBD2
V gene: TRBV5-1
CDR3 length: 14
CDR3 DNA: TGCGCCAGCAGTTCCGGGACTAGCGGAAGTGAGCAGTACTTC
CDR3 protein: CASSSGTSGSEQYF

clone size: NA
J gene: TRBJ1-1
D gene: NA
V gene: TRBV19
CDR3 length: 15
CDR3 DNA: TGTGCCAGTCGCGATGGGGGGTTAGGGGACACTGAAGCTTTCTTT
CDR3 protein: CASRDGGLGDTEAFF

clone size: NA
J gene: TRBJ2-7
D gene: TRBD2
V gene: TRBV11-2
CDR3 length: 14
CDR3 DNA: TGTGCCAGCAGCTTAGAACTAGCGGTCTACGAGCAGTACTTC
CDR3 protein: CASSLELAVYEQYF

clone size: NA
J gene: TRBJ2-2
D gene: NA
V gene: TRBV20-1
CDR3 length: 10
CDR3 DNA: TGCAGTGCTCTCGGCGGGGAGCTGTTTTTT
CDR3 protein: CSALGGELFF

clone size: NA
J gene: TRBJ2-2
D gene: NA
V gene: TRBV4-3
CDR3 length: 15
CDR3 DNA: TGCGCCAGCAGCCAAGAGTACAGGGCGTTCCGGGAGCTGTTTTTT
CDR3 protein: CASSQEYRAFRELFF

clone size: NA
J gene: TRBJ2-7
D gene: TRBD1
V gene: TRBV28
CDR3 length: 19
CDR3 DNA: TGTGCCAGCAGTTCACCCCTTGTAGGGGGCACAAGGTCGTCCTACGAGCAGTACTTC
CDR3 protein: CASSSPLVGGTRSSYEQYF

clone size: NA
J gene: TRBJ1-2
D gene: TRBD1
V gene: TRBV7-9
CDR3 length: 15
CDR3 DNA: TGTGCCAGCAGCTTAGTTTCCGGGACAGGGAACGGCTACACCTTC
CDR3 protein: CASSLVSGTGNGYTF

clone size: NA
J gene: TRBJ2-1
D gene: TRBD2
V gene: TRBV28
CDR3 length: 13
CDR3 DNA: TGTGCCAGCAGTCCAGGACTAGCGTATGAGCAGTTCTTC
CDR3 protein: CASSPGLAYEQFF

clone size: NA
J gene: TRBJ1-4
D gene: TRBD1
V gene: TRBV6-6
CDR3 length: 14
CDR3 DNA: TGTGCCAGCGGGACAGGGGGCACGAATGAAAAACTGTTTTTT
CDR3 protein: CASGTGGTNEKLFF

clone size: NA
J gene: TRBJ1-5
D gene: NA
V gene: TRBV28
CDR3 length: 14
CDR3 DNA: TGTGCCAGCTGGCAGAGGACAGGCAATCAGCCCCAGCATTTT
CDR3 protein: CASWQRTGNQPQHF

clone size: NA
J gene: TRBJ1-1
D gene: NA
V gene: TRBV6-1
CDR3 length: 15
CDR3 DNA: TGTGCCAGCAGTGAAGGGCCGCGGATGAACACTGAAGCTTTCTTT
CDR3 protein: CASSEGPRMNTEAFF

clone size: NA
J gene: TRBJ2-5
D gene: TRBD2
V gene: TRBV10-2
CDR3 length: 18
CDR3 DNA: TGCGCCAGCAGTGATTCGACTAGCGGGAGGGCCGGTGGAGAGACCCAGTACTTC
CDR3 protein: CASSDSTSGRAGGETQYF

clone size: NA
J gene: TRBJ1-1
D gene: TRBD1
V gene: TRBV7-9
CDR3 length: 13
CDR3 DNA: TGTGCCAGCACGGGACAGATGAACACTGAAGCTTTCTTT
CDR3 protein: CASTGQMNTEAFF

clone size: NA
J gene: TRBJ1-1
D gene: TRBD1
V gene: TRBV6-1
CDR3 length: 14
CDR3 DNA: TGTGCCAGCAGTAAGGACAGGGTAGACACTGAAGCTTTCTTT
CDR3 protein: CASSKDRVDTEAFF

clone size: NA
J gene: TRBJ1-2
D gene: NA
V gene: TRBV6-6
CDR3 length: 13
CDR3 DNA: TGTGCCAGCAGTTACGCAGGTGGAGGTGGCTACACCTTC
CDR3 protein: CASSYAGGGGYTF

clone size: NA
J gene: TRBJ2-7
D gene: TRBD2
V gene: TRBV9
CDR3 length: 16
CDR3 DNA: TGTGCCAGCAGCGTAGCAAGTAGCGGGAGATTATCCGAGCAGTACTTC
CDR3 protein: CASSVASSGRLSEQYF

clone size: NA
J gene: TRBJ2-7
D gene: NA
V gene: TRBV13
CDR3 length: 13
CDR3 DNA: TGTGCCAGCAGCCCTTCGGGGACCTACGAGCAGTACTTC
CDR3 protein: CASSPSGTYEQYF

clone size: NA
J gene: TRBJ1-1
D gene: NA
V gene: TRBV6-1
CDR3 length: 14
CDR3 DNA: TGTGCCAGCAGTGAAGTTCGGGGGGTGACTGAAGCTTTCTTT
CDR3 protein: CASSEVRGVTEAFF

clone size: NA
J gene: TRBJ2-1
D gene: NA
V gene: TRBV7-9
CDR3 length: 12
CDR3 DNA: TGTGCCAGCAGGCGGGGCTACAATGAGCAGTTCTTC
CDR3 protein: CASRRGYNEQFF

clone size: NA
J gene: TRBJ2-1
D gene: NA
V gene: TRBV11-2
CDR3 length: 14
CDR3 DNA: TGTGCCAGCAGCCCCTGGGGGGGGGCCAATGAGCAGTTCTTC
CDR3 protein: CASSPWGGANEQFF

clone size: NA
J gene: TRBJ2-3
D gene: TRBD2
V gene: TRBV5-1
CDR3 length: 16
CDR3 DNA: TGCGCCAGCAGCTTGGCCAGCGGGGTTGGCACAGATACGCAGTATTTT
CDR3 protein: CASSLASGVGTDTQYF

clone size: medium-sized
J gene: TRBJ1-1
D gene: TRBD1
V gene: TRBV6-1
CDR3 length: 14
CDR3 DNA: TGTGCCAGCAGTGAAGTAGGGGGCCGCACTGAAGCTTTCTTT
CDR3 protein: CASSEVGGRTEAFF

clone size: NA
J gene: TRBJ2-5
D gene: TRBD2
V gene: TRBV15
CDR3 length: 13
CDR3 DNA: TGTGCCACCAGCAGCGGGGGGGTAGAGACCCAGTACTTC
CDR3 protein: CATSSGGVETQYF

clone size: NA
J gene: TRBJ1-4
D gene: NA
V gene: TRBV6-1
CDR3 length: 16
CDR3 DNA: TGTGCCAGCAGTGAAAGAGTCGGAGGGACTAATGAAAAACTGTTTTTT
CDR3 protein: CASSERVGGTNEKLFF

clone size: NA
J gene: TRBJ2-7
D gene: NA
V gene: TRBV13
CDR3 length: 14
CDR3 DNA: TGTGCCAGCAGCCCCCCGGACAGAGCCTACGAGCAGTACTTC
CDR3 protein: CASSPPDRAYEQYF

clone size: NA
J gene: TRBJ2-5
D gene: TRBD1
V gene: TRBV5-1
CDR3 length: 14
CDR3 DNA: TGCGTCAGCTCCTTCGGACAGGCCCAAGAGACCCAGTACTTC
CDR3 protein: CVSSFGQAQETQYF

clone size: NA
J gene: TRBJ1-2
D gene: NA
V gene: TRBV28
CDR3 length: 15
CDR3 DNA: TGTGCCAGCAGTCCCCCCAGCTCCGGAGTCTATGGCTACACCTTC
CDR3 protein: CASSPPSSGVYGYTF

clone size: NA
J gene: TRBJ2-1
D gene: TRBD2
V gene: TRBV9
CDR3 length: 16
CDR3 DNA: TGTGCCAGCAGCGTAGACGGGACTAGCGTATTTGCTGAGCAGTTCTTC
CDR3 protein: CASSVDGTSVFAEQFF

clone size: NA
J gene: TRBJ1-5
D gene: NA
V gene: TRBV19
CDR3 length: 15
CDR3 DNA: TGTGCCAGTAGTTATGGACAGATCGACAATCAGCCCCAGCATTTT
CDR3 protein: CASSYGQIDNQPQHF

clone size: NA
J gene: TRBJ2-7
D gene: NA
V gene: TRBV28
CDR3 length: 14
CDR3 DNA: TGTGCCAGCAGTTTATTAACGGTACCCTACGAGCAGTACTTC
CDR3 protein: CASSLLTVPYEQYF

clone size: NA
J gene: TRBJ2-3
D gene: NA
V gene: TRBV20-1
CDR3 length: 11
CDR3 DNA: TGCAGTGTACATAGCACAGATACGCAGTATTTT
CDR3 protein: CSVHSTDTQYF

clone size: NA
J gene: TRBJ2-3
D gene: TRBD2
V gene: TRBV10-1
CDR3 length: 16
CDR3 DNA: TGCGCCAGCAGTGAGCGACTAGCGGGATACACAGATACGCAGTATTTT
CDR3 protein: CASSERLAGYTDTQYF

clone size: NA
J gene: TRBJ2-4
D gene: NA
V gene: TRBV18
CDR3 length: 15
CDR3 DNA: TGTGCCAGCTCACCCAACCAGGTTCCCAAAAACATTCAGTACTTC
CDR3 protein: CASSPNQVPKNIQYF

clone size: NA
J gene: TRBJ2-7
D gene: NA
V gene: TRBV5-6
CDR3 length: 15
CDR3 DNA: TGTGCCAGCAGCCCCGAGGGTGTTGGCTCCTACGAGCAGTACTTC
CDR3 protein: CASSPEGVGSYEQYF

clone size: NA
J gene: TRBJ2-7
D gene: TRBD1
V gene: TRBV10-2
CDR3 length: 14
CDR3 DNA: TGCGCCAGCAGTGGGATTGACAGGGGAGACGAGCAGTACTTC
CDR3 protein: CASSGIDRGDEQYF

clone size: NA
J gene: TRBJ2-2
D gene: TRBD2
V gene: TRBV6-5
CDR3 length: 14
CDR3 DNA: TGTGCCAGCAATAGCGGGAGGGTACCCGGGGAGCTGTTTTTT
CDR3 protein: CASNSGRVPGELFF

clone size: NA
J gene: TRBJ2-4
D gene: TRBD1
V gene: TRBV5-4
CDR3 length: 16
CDR3 DNA: TGTGCCAGCAGCCCCAACAGGGGGACGGCCAAAAACATTCAGTACTTC
CDR3 protein: CASSPNRGTAKNIQYF

clone size: NA
J gene: TRBJ1-1
D gene: TRBD1
V gene: TRBV5-4
CDR3 length: 15
CDR3 DNA: TGTGCCAGCAGCTTGGTCCAGGGGGCTGTCAATGAAGCTTTCTTT
CDR3 protein: CASSLVQGAVNEAFF